This T cell receptor (beta chain) was identified in a study of T cell responses to AZD1222 COVID-19 vaccine. Overall study findings and caveats: Repertoire sampling was restricted to post-peak T cell response timepoints. Spike as a whole was targeted by vaccine-associated CD4 TCRs, dominant at 160-218 and 743-854.

Regarding this clone: No antigen is known for it.

The protocol was immunoSEQ multiplex PCR, while the TCRdb copy is restricted to in-frame clones and leaves out a portion. This sample has 80,000 to 100,000 clones, with almost 90% found just once. Per the germline V gene, CDR1 is SGHTA and CDR2 is FQGNSA. This CDR3 spans 11 amino acids. The germline V and J ends were trimmed by 1 base and 8 bases, with 5 bases remaining between them. V usage is TRBV7-2 and J usage is TRBJ2-5, with D unresolved. The input for sequencing was peripheral blood, taken on day 0 of MenACWY control vaccination. The clonotype originates from an adult in good health. This CDR3 reads CASSLVDTQYF. The CDR3 DNA follows: TGTGCCAGCAGCTTAGTGGATACCCAGTACTTC.